The 8 T cell receptor beta chains below come from one sample, sequenced in a study of blood T cell repertoires in COVID-19. Repertoires were generated with immunoSEQ multiplex PCR, while TCRdb's copy carries only in-frame clones and drops some. The data contain some 87,000 clones, 70% to 90% of them seen just once; the ten biggest clones take up about a sixth. Sequenced material: peripheral blood. All receptors derive from a human donor in a cohort sampled during active COVID-19.

V usage is TRBV4-1 and J usage is TRBJ1-5; 8 nucleotides agree with TRBD1. Germline V gives CDR1 MGHRA, CDR2 YSYEKL. This CDR3 comprises 17 residues. J lost 1 base, V lost 4 bases, and 9 bases had no gene match. The chain's CDR3 is CASSRGGDRGSNQPQHF. CDR3 in DNA: TGCGCCAGCAGCCGAGGGGGAGACAGGGGAAGCAATCAGCCCCAGCATTTT.

V gene TRBV12-3 or TRBV12-4 combines with J gene TRBJ1-5; D gene ambiguous. V was trimmed by 3 bases and J by 3 bases, leaving 6 bases between them. The CDR3 length is 13 residues. This CDR3 reads CASSFSNNQPQHF. The DNA for the CDR3 is TGTGCCAGCAGTTTTAGTAACAATCAGCCCCAGCATTTT.

The J gene is TRBJ2-5, the V gene TRBV30; 10 bases align to TRBD2. Germline CDR1 GTSNPN, CDR2 SVGIG (reference sequence). Trimming at V came to 2 bases and at J to 5 bases, leaving 11 bases not matched to a gene. The CDR3 has 16 residues. CDR3 in amino acids: CAWSWGSGGLRETQYF. The CDR3 DNA reads TGTGCCTGGAGTTGGGGTAGCGGGGGGTTGAGGGAGACCCAGTACTTC.

The J gene is TRBJ1-3, the V gene TRBV30; a possible D gene is TRBD1 (6 bases). The germline gives CDR1 GTSNPN, CDR2 SVGIG (reference sequence). Trimming shortened V by 0 bases and J by 0 bases, and 12 bases separated the two germline ends. The CDR3 extends over 16 amino acids. The chain's CDR3 is CAWSVRGGSSGNTIYF. CDR3 nucleotides: TGTGCCTGGAGTGTACGGGGGGGCTCCTCTGGAAACACCATATATTTT.

The rearrangement uses TRBV28 and TRBJ2-2, with D hard to call. CDR3 length: 12 amino acids. V was trimmed by 5 bases and J by 3 bases, leaving 4 bases between them. CDR1 and CDR2 from the germline V gene are MDHEN and SYDVKM. CDR3 sequence: CASSTHTGELFF. The CDR3 nucleotides are TGTGCCAGCAGTACACACACCGGGGAGCTGTTTTTT.

The J gene is TRBJ2-7, the V gene TRBV6-5; no reliable D call. From germline, CDR1 is MNHEY and CDR2 SVGAGI. V was clipped by 7 bases and J by 7 bases, with 20 bases between them. The CDR3 consists of 14 residues. CDR3 coding DNA: TGTGCCAGCACCGCCGACATGGTAGGTGGTGAGCAGTACTTC. As protein: CASTADMVGGEQYF.

The chain uses TRBV21-1 and TRBJ2-3; the table names TRBD1, a call not compared with the DNA. TRBV21-1 is an annotated pseudogene. The CDR3 runs 17 residues. The CDR3 here is CASSKKGEPTGADTQYF. The CDR3, as DNA: TGTGCCAGCAGCAAAAAGGGGGAACCTACCGGGGCCGATACGCAGTATTTT.

The rearrangement joins TRBV5-4 to TRBJ2-7; D is possibly TRBD2 (6 bases). The CDR3 contains 16 residues. Germline V CDR1 and CDR2: SGHNT, YYREEE (reference sequence). V was pared by 3 bases and J by 2 bases, with 18 bases between. For the CDR3, the DNA is TGTGCCAGCAGCTCCCCCGGAGGGCAGTTCGCCTACGAGCAGTACTTC. Encoded protein: CASSSPGGQFAYEQYF. The full variable domain, rest sourced from reference TRBV5-4 and TRBJ2-7, is ETGVTQSPTHLIKTRGQQVTLRCSSQSGHNTVSWYQQALGQGPQFIFQYYREEENGRGNFPPRFSGLQFPNYSSELNVNALELDDSALYLCASSSPGGQFAYEQYFGPGTRLTVT.